This TCR beta chain appears in the sequencing data of a study of T cell responses to AZD1222 COVID-19 vaccine. This clone is a singleton in its sample. Sequencing was performed with immunoSEQ multiplex PCR; in TCRdb, only in-frame clones are kept and a portion is missing. The data show over 110,000 clones, approximately 93% seen once. The CDR3 sequence is 11 residues long. Germline values: CDR1 SNHLY, CDR2 FYNNEI. Trimming cost V 9 bases and J 5 bases, with 10 bases left between them. The TCR originated in an adult who had recovered from COVID-19. The sample was peripheral blood, taken after recovery from COVID-19. The rearrangement links TRBV2 to TRBJ1-1, with D hard to call. As DNA, the CDR3 is TGTGCCAGGCAGCGAAGAACTGAAGCTTTCTTT. Translated, it gives CARQRRTEAFF.